This passage covers 12 T cell receptor beta chains from one sample sequenced in a study of regulatory T cells in long-lasting Graves disease. Building of the TCR beta libraries involved iRepertoire HTBI primers and Arm-PCR of CDR3 regions. TCRdb analysed the multiplex PCR reads with MiXCR anew, one entry per CDR3 protein. The table has around 420,000 distinct CDR3 sequences, about a sixth seen once. Time point specified: newly diagnosed GD, antithyroid drugs for less than 3 months. The TCR library used RNA extracted from PBMCs. Here the sequenced sample was peripheral blood mononuclear cells (PBMCs), taken at new diagnosis, from a patient treated with antithyroid drugs. These TCRs come from a female donor with Graves disease.

The chain is built from TRBV7-9 and TRBJ2-7; D not certain. The CDR3 spans 13 residues. Per the germline V gene, CDR1 is SEHNR and CDR2 is FQNEAQ (reference sequence). The V and J ends lost 5 bases and 1 base respectively, with 9 bases between them. The CDR3 DNA follows: TGTGCCAGCAGCCCCGAGAAGTCCTACGAGCAGTACTTC. It specifies CASSPEKSYEQYF.

This clonotype was observed at least ten times. The J gene is TRBJ1-2, the V gene TRBV20-1; the D is unclear. From germline, CDR1 is DFQATT and CDR2 SNEGSKA (reference sequence). This CDR3 contains 12 residues. Trimming left V 6 bases short and J 6 bases short, with 14 bases between. As DNA, the CDR3 is TGCAGTGCCCGAAGGATCTGGGATGGCTACACCTTC. Amino acids: CSARRIWDGYTF.

This clonotype was recorded many times. The chain has TRBV3-1 and TRBJ1-1; D not resolved. CDR3 length: 15 residues. V lost 4 bases and J 1 base, leaving 13 bases between the germline ends. Germline assignment: CDR1 LGHDT and CDR2 YNNKEL (reference sequence). The CDR3, as DNA: TGTGCCAGCAGCCGAAAGGGCTGGGGGAACACTGAAGCTTTCTTT. Its protein is CASSRKGWGNTEAFF.

This clonotype was counted ten times or more. This rearrangement joins TRBV3-1 to TRBJ1-4; D gene ambiguous. The CDR3 has 13 amino acids. CDR1 and CDR2 from the germline V gene are LGHDT and YNNKEL (reference sequence). The ends were cut back, 2 bases at V and 17 bases at J, with 18 bases in the middle. CDR3 in amino acids: CASSQILSAPPFF. The CDR3 region has the DNA TGTGCCAGCAGCCAAATCTTGTCGGCCCCCCCTTTTTTT.

The table lists this clonotype with many counts. This sequence joins TRBV30 and TRBJ1-5; tentatively, D is TRBD1 (6 bases). CDR3 size: 13 residues. CDR1 and CDR2 from the germline V gene are GTSNPN and SVGIG (reference sequence). V shed 7 bases and J shed 7 bases, with 17 bases lying between them. The DNA for the CDR3 is TGTGCCTCCGAGGGGGGGAAGGGGCAGCCCCAGCATTTT. Its protein product is CASEGGKGQPQHF.

Many counts were recorded for this clonotype. The chain couples TRBV7-2 to TRBJ2-7; D not resolved. Per the germline V gene, CDR1 is SGHTA and CDR2 is FQGNSA. The length of the CDR3 is 12 residues. V gave up 0 bases and J gave up 4 bases, with 4 bases separating them. The CDR3 DNA follows: TGTGCCAGCAGCTTAGCTCGGTACGAGCAGTACTTC. Its translation: CASSLARYEQYF.

The gene calls are TRBV29-1 and TRBJ1-4, with D uncertain. Per the germline V gene, CDR1 is SQVTM and CDR2 is ANQGSEA. The CDR3 length is 14 residues. Between the trimmed V and J ends, which lost 7 bases and 4 bases, there was a span of 16 bases. This CDR3 reads CSASDSLSNEKLFF. For the CDR3, the DNA is TGCAGCGCTTCCGATTCTCTCAGTAATGAAAAACTGTTTTTT.

This clonotype showed up many times. The chain employs TRBV12-3 or TRBV12-4 and TRBJ1-2, with D hard to call. V lost 0 bases, J lost 1 base, and 24 bases lay in between. CDR3 length: 20 amino acids. The CDR3 here is CASSLARRDLRRTINYGYTF. CDR3 DNA sequence: TGTGCCAGCAGTTTAGCGCGACGGGATTTGAGGAGAACAATTAACTATGGCTACACCTTC.

This clonotype has ten or more counts. One end of the junction fails to match germline, which may point to a read error. The chain joins TRBV6-1 to TRBJ1-4; D gene ambiguous. Looked up from germline, CDR1 is MNHNS and CDR2 is SASEGT. The length of the CDR3 is 14 residues. The CDR3: CASSRMGSDEKLFF. CDR3 DNA: TGTGCCAGCAGTAGGATGGGGAGCGATGAAAAACTGTTTTTC.

This clonotype came up many times. The gene calls are TRBV6-1 and TRBJ2-7; TRBD1 agrees at 9 bases. The V segment lost 7 bases and the J segment 6 bases; nucleotides outside the gene matches: 10. CDR3 length: 14 residues. Germline V gene data show CDR1 as MNHNS and CDR2 as SASEGT. CDR3 DNA: TGTGCCAGCACCCGAACAGGGGGCCTCCTCGAGCAGTACTTC. It specifies CASTRTGGLLEQYF.

This clonotype came up many times. Germline is not matched at one junction end, which may reflect a read error. This sequence joins TRBV5-1 and TRBJ2-1; D is perhaps TRBD2 (6 bases). CDR3 length: 15 amino acids. From germline, CDR1 is SGHRS and CDR2 YFSETQ. The CDR3: CASSFRDSSYNEQFF. The CDR3 DNA sequence: TGTGCCAGCAGCTTCCGGGACTCCTCCTACAATGAGCAGTTCTTC. The entire variable domain, with the rest obtained from reference TRBV5-1 and TRBJ2-1, is as follows: KAGVTQTPRYLIKTRGQQVTLSCSPISGHRSVSWYQQTPGQGLQFLFEYFSETQRNKGNFPGRFSGRQFSNSRSEMNVSTLELGDSALYLCASSFRDSSYNEQFFGPGTRLTVL.

This clonotype was detected many times. The chain combines TRBV5-6 with TRBJ2-2, with TRBD1 matching over 9 bases. J was trimmed by 3 bases and V by 3 bases; bases with no gene match: 3. The CDR3 runs to 15 residues. Looked up from germline, CDR1 is SGHDT and CDR2 is YYEEEE. The CDR3 region is CASSYRDRDTGELFF. The CDR3 DNA is TGTGCCAGCAGCTACCGGGACAGGGACACCGGGGAGCTGTTTTTT.